The entry below describes one T cell receptor beta chain. This entry belongs to a study of cytomegalovirus exposure and HLA in healthy donors. A multiplex PCR was run with 60 Vbeta primers and 13 Jbeta primers. Here immunoSEQ multiplex PCR was the method, and the copy in TCRdb shows in-frame clones only, minus some. Recorded for this sample: about 170,000 clones. What was sequenced was PBMCs. This TCR derives from a woman aged 60-75 years in good health and CMV-seronegative.

The CDR3 protein is CASSPPETGVITEAFF. The DNA of the CDR3 is TGTGCCAGCAGCCCTCCCGAGACAGGGGTGATCACTGAAGCTTTCTTT. The chain couples TRBV5-6 to TRBJ1-1; 8 bases align to TRBD1. The ends lost 4 bases at V and 4 bases at J; junction bases unmatched: 12. Per germline, CDR1 SGHDT and CDR2 YYEEEE. This CDR3 has 16 residues.